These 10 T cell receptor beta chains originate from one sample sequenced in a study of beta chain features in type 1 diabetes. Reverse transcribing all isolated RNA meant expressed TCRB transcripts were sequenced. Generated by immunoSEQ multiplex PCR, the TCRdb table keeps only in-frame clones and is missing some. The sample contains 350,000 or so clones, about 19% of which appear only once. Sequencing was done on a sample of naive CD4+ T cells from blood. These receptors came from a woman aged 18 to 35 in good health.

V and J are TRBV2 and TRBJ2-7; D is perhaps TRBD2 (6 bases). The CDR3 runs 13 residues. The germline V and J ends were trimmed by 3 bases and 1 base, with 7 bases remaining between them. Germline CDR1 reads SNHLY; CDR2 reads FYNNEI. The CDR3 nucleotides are TGTGCCAGCAGTGAGACTAGGTCCTACGAGCAGTACTTC. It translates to CASSETRSYEQYF.

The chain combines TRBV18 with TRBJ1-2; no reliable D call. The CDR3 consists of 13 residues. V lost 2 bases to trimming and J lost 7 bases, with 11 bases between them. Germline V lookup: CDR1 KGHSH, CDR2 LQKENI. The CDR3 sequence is CASSPGEEAGYTF. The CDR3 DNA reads TGTGCCAGCTCACCAGGAGAAGAAGCTGGCTACACCTTC. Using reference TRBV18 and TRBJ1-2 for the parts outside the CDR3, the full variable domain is NAGVMQNPRHLVRRRGQEARLRCSPMKGHSHVYWYRQLPEEGLKFMVYLQKENIIDESGMPKERFSAEFPKEGPSILRIQQVVRGDSAAYFCASSPGEEAGYTFGSGTRLTVV.

This CDR3 is CASSFLTAVPNYGYTF. The CDR3, as DNA: TGTGCCAGCAGCTTCCTTACAGCTGTTCCTAACTATGGCTACACCTTC. The chain recombines TRBV5-4 with TRBJ1-2; D is ambiguous. V was shortened by 2 bases and J by 0 bases, with 14 bases between the two germline ends. From germline, CDR1 is SGHNT and CDR2 YYREEE (reference sequence). The CDR3 loop spans 16 amino acids.

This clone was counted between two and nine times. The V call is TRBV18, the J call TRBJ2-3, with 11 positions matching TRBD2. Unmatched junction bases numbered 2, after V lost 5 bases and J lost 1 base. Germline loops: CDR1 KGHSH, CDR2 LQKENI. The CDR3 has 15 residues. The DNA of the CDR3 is TGTGCCAGCTCAACGACTAGCGGGGGCACAGATACGCAGTATTTT. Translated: CASSTTSGGTDTQYF.

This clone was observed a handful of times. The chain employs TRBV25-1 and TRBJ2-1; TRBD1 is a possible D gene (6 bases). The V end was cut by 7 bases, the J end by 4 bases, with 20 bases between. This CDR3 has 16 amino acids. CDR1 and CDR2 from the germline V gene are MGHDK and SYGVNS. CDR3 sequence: CASNMGYGTTYNEQFF. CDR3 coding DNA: TGTGCCAGCAATATGGGTTACGGGACAACTTACAATGAGCAGTTCTTC.

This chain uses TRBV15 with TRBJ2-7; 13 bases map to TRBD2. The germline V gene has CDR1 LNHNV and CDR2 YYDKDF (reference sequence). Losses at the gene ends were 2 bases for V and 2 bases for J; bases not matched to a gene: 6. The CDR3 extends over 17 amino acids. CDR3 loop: CATSRSTLAGGPYEQYF. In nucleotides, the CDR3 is TGTGCCACCAGCAGATCGACACTAGCGGGAGGGCCCTACGAGCAGTACTTC.

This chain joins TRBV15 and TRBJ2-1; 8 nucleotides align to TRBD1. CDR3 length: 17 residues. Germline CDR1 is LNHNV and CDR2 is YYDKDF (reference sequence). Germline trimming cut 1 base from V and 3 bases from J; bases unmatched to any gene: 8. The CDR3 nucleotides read TGTGCCACCAGCAGAGTCGTTGGACAGGGTCTCTACAATGAGCAGTTCTTC. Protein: CATSRVVGQGLYNEQFF.

CDR3 residues: CASSQGGAEVPLHF. Here the CDR3 DNA reads TGCGCCAGCAGCCAAGGTGGGGCTGAGGTACCCCTCCACTTT. The chain carries TRBV4-1 and TRBJ1-6; TRBD1 is a possible D gene (5 bases). This CDR3 is built from 14 residues. The germline V gene encodes CDR1 MGHRA and CDR2 YSYEKL. The V gene lost 1 base and the J gene lost 12 bases, with 13 bases spanning the gap.

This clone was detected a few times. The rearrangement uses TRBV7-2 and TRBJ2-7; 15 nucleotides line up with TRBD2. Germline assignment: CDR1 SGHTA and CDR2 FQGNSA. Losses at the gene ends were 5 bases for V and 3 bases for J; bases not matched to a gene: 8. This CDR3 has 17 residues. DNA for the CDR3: TGTGCCAGCAGCCCCCGGACTAGCGGGGGGGCGATCTACGAGCAGTACTTC. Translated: CASSPRTSGGAIYEQYF.

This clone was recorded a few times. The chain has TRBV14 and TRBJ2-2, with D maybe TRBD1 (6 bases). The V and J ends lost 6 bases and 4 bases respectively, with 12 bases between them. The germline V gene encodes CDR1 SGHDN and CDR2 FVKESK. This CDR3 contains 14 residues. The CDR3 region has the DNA TGTGCCAGCAGGGTAACAGGGTCCACCGGGGAGCTGTTTTTT. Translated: CASRVTGSTGELFF.